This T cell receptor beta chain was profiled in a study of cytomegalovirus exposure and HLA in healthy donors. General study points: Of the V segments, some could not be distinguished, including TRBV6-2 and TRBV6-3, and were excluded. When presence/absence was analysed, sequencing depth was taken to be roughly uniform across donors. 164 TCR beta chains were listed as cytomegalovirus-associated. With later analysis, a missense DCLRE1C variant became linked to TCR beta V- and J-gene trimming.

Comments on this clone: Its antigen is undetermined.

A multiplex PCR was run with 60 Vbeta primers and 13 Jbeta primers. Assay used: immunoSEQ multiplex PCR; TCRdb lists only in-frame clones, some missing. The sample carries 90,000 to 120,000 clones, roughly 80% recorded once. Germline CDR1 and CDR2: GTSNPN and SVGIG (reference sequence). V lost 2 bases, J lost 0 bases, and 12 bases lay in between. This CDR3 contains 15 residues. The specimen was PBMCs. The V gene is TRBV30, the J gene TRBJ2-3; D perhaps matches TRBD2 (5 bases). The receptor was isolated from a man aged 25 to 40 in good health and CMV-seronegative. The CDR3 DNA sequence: TGTGCCTGGAGTTATGGACTCCTTAGCACAGATACGCAGTATTTT. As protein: CAWSYGLLSTDTQYF.